This T cell receptor beta chain derives from a study of T cell changes during pregnancy in multiple sclerosis (dated by TCRdb to about 2019). Background for the entire study: Changes in the T cell repertoire over the course of pregnancy were examined in this study in women with multiple sclerosis.

CDR3 length: 16 amino acids, cysteine to phenylalanine. Left in the record is the CDR3 DNA by itself, 48 bases read in frame from the first base. Deletion took 4 bases off V and 4 bases off J, with a span of 19 bases between the germline ends. CDR1 is given as SGHDT and CDR2 as YYEEEE, both from the germline V gene. Library preparation was by the immunoSEQ multiplex PCR assay. In TCRdb, the immuneACCESS table is reduced to in-frame sequences with V and J assigned. These tables do not hold every clone; where another copy was compared, an unresolved V gene accounts for under half, and the others remain unexplained. This sample is represented by 55,000 to 70,000 clones; 80% to 90% of them were singletons. The biggest ten clones account for under 3% of the sample. Turning to this clone: Its recognized antigen is unknown. Base-call qualities are not available, and no considerably larger clone is one nucleotide away.

This TCR came from a female donor with multiple sclerosis, enrolled in a pregnancy study. This receptor chain uses TRBV5-6 and TRBJ2-3; D gene: possibly TRBD2, on 7 matching bases. This specimen consisted of peripheral blood, obtained in the first trimester of pregnancy. The CDR3: CASSPSPQGRADTQYF. The nucleotides are TGTGCCAGCAGCCCCTCCCCGCAGGGGAGGGCAGATACGCAGTATTTT.